Following are 30 T cell receptor beta chains from one sample sequenced in a study of blood T cell repertoires in COVID-19. The protocol was immunoSEQ multiplex PCR, while the TCRdb copy is restricted to in-frame clones and leaves out a portion. Of approximately 670,000 clones listed, more than 80% are singletons. Sequenced sample: peripheral blood. These receptors all stem from a young woman with acute or convalescent COVID-19.

CDR3 nucleotide sequence: TGTGCCAGCAGCGTAGGAGGGTCCGGGACAGGAAAAGCAACTAATGAAAAACTGTTTTTT. This codes for CASSVGGSGTGKATNEKLFF. This sequence joins TRBV9 and TRBJ1-4, with TRBD1 identical over 8 bases. The germline gives CDR1 SGDLS, CDR2 YYNGEE. The CDR3 sequence is 20 residues long. V was pared by 0 bases and J by 0 bases, with 13 bases of the junction left unmatched. Combining the CDR3 with reference TRBV9 and TRBJ1-4 gives the whole variable domain DSGVTQTPKHLITATGQRVTLRCSPRSGDLSVYWYQQSLDQGLQFLIQYYNGEERAKGNILERFSAQQFPDLHSELNLSSLELGDSALYFCASSVGGSGTGKATNEKLFFGSGTQLSVL.

The chain couples TRBV28 to TRBJ1-6; D ambiguous. The germline V and J ends were trimmed by 6 bases and 10 bases, with 16 bases remaining between them. From germline, CDR1 is MDHEN and CDR2 SYDVKM. The CDR3 loop spans 14 amino acids. CDR3 region: CASSPPWADSPLHF. Here the CDR3 DNA reads TGTGCCAGCAGCCCCCCCTGGGCAGACTCACCCCTCCACTTT.

The chain links TRBV6-6 to TRBJ2-1; 12 nucleotides line up with TRBD2. The CDR3 is 15 residues long. Germline CDR1 MNHNY, CDR2 SVGAGI (reference sequence). Unmatched junction bases numbered 8, after V lost 6 bases and J lost 8 bases. CDR3 sequence: CASSRTSGGLDEQFF. CDR3 sequence (DNA): TGTGCCAGCAGCCGAACTAGCGGGGGGCTCGATGAGCAGTTCTTC.

V usage is TRBV3-1 (or the pseudogene TRBV3-2) and J usage is TRBJ1-4; perhaps TRBD1 as D (5 bases). CDR1 and CDR2 from the germline V gene are LGHDT and YNNKEL (reference sequence). V was clipped by 1 base and J by 8 bases, with 14 bases between them. There are 15 residues in the CDR3. CDR3 sequence: CASSQASTAREKLFF. The DNA of the CDR3 is TGTGCCAGCAGCCAAGCATCGACAGCGAGGGAAAAACTGTTTTTT.

In this sample, this clone turned up once. The rearrangement uses TRBV14 and TRBJ1-1, with D possibly matching TRBD1 (6 bases). Trimming shortened V by 3 bases and J by 5 bases, and 19 bases separated the two germline ends. The germline CDR1 and CDR2 sequences are SGHDN and FVKESK. This CDR3 spans 16 amino acids. CDR3 in amino acids: CASSHGGAGLETEAFF. The DNA of the CDR3 is TGTGCCAGCAGCCATGGGGGGGCAGGGCTGGAGACTGAAGCTTTCTTT. Drawing the rest from reference TRBV14 and TRBJ1-1, the complete variable domain is EAGVTQFPSHSVIEKGQTVTLRCDPISGHDNLYWYRRVMGKEIKFLLHFVKESKQDESGMPNNRFLAERTGGTYSTLKVQPAELEDSGVYFCASSHGGAGLETEAFFGQGTRLTVV.

J is TRBJ1-4 and V is TRBV9; 8 nucleotides align to TRBD1. Germline CDR1 reads SGDLS; CDR2 reads YYNGEE. V gave up 3 bases and J gave up 8 bases; unmatched junction bases: 6. The CDR3 runs to 14 residues. The CDR3 sequence is CASSATGGTEKLFF. CDR3 nucleotide sequence: TGTGCCAGCAGCGCAACAGGGGGTACCGAAAAACTGTTTTTT.

In this sample, this clone turned up once. The chain joins TRBV7-2 to TRBJ1-1, with a possible D match to TRBD1 (6 bases). CDR3 length: 14 amino acids. The V end was cut by 5 bases, the J end by 2 bases, with 12 bases between. Looked up from germline, CDR1 is SGHTA and CDR2 is FQGNSA. CDR3 sequence (DNA): TGTGCCAGCAGCAGGGGGGGCAGAAACACTGAAGCTTTCTTT. It encodes CASSRGGRNTEAFF.

The chain carries TRBV6-1 and TRBJ1-6; D is uncertain. The CDR3 length is 16 residues. Germline loops: CDR1 MNHNS, CDR2 SASEGT. V dropped 2 bases and J dropped 4 bases, with 12 bases sitting between them. CDR3 DNA: TGTGCCAGCAGTGAATGGGCAGGCGATTATAATTCACCCCTCCACTTT. Its protein product is CASSEWAGDYNSPLHF.

This chain connects TRBV25-1 to TRBJ1-5; 7 bases line up with TRBD1. CDR3 length: 14 residues. J lost 6 bases, V lost 3 bases, and 5 bases had no gene match. Germline loops: CDR1 MGHDK, CDR2 SYGVNS. This CDR3 reads CASSDRQGSQPQHF. The DNA of the CDR3 is TGTGCCAGCAGTGACAGACAGGGAAGTCAGCCCCAGCATTTT. The full variable domain, its missing parts supplied by reference TRBV25-1 and TRBJ1-5, is EADIYQTPRYLVIGTGKKITLECSQTMGHDKMYWYQQDPGMELHLIHYSYGVNSTEKGDLSSESTVSRIRTEHFPLTLESARPSHTSQYLCASSDRQGSQPQHFGDGTRLSIL.

V usage is TRBV6-1 and J usage is TRBJ1-5; D possibly corresponds to TRBD1 (6 bases). V gave up 3 bases and J gave up 4 bases, with 22 bases separating them. There are 18 residues in the CDR3. The germline V gene has CDR1 MNHNS and CDR2 SASEGT. CDR3 residues: CASSEPGVKGGRNQPQHF. The CDR3, as DNA: TGTGCCAGCAGTGAGCCCGGGGTAAAGGGGGGGAGGAATCAGCCCCAGCATTTT.

This clone appeared once. The J gene is TRBJ1-3, the V gene TRBV5-5; the D gene is possibly TRBD1 (5 bases). From germline, CDR1 is SGHKS and CDR2 YYEKEE (reference sequence). V lost 0 bases to trimming and J lost 1 base, with 20 bases between them. The CDR3 sequence is 19 residues long. The chain's CDR3 is CASSLESWRRGSSGNTIYF. In DNA, the CDR3 is TGTGCCAGCAGCTTGGAGAGCTGGAGGAGGGGATCGTCTGGAAACACCATATATTTT.

The DNA for the CDR3 is TGTGCCAGCAGCGTAGCCCTTATCGGGGAGCTGTTTTTT. Amino acids: CASSVALIGELFF. This rearrangement joins TRBV9 to TRBJ2-2; no reliable D call. The germline V gene encodes CDR1 SGDLS and CDR2 YYNGEE. Trimming removed 0 bases at V and 7 bases at J, with 7 bases between. This CDR3 is built from 13 residues. Drawing the rest from reference TRBV9 and TRBJ2-2, the complete variable domain is DSGVTQTPKHLITATGQRVTLRCSPRSGDLSVYWYQQSLDQGLQFLIQYYNGEERAKGNILERFSAQQFPDLHSELNLSSLELGDSALYFCASSVALIGELFFGEGSRLTVL.

The V gene is TRBV9, the J gene TRBJ2-2; D perhaps matches TRBD2 (5 bases). The V and J ends lost 4 bases and 5 bases respectively, with 15 bases between them. CDR1 and CDR2 (germline): SGDLS, YYNGEE. CDR3 size: 15 residues. CDR3 residues: CASSSYGVITGELFF. In DNA form, the CDR3 reads TGTGCCAGCAGCTCCTACGGGGTGATAACCGGGGAGCTGTTTTTT. The variable domain in full, with the rest retrieved from reference TRBV9 and TRBJ2-2, is DSGVTQTPKHLITATGQRVTLRCSPRSGDLSVYWYQQSLDQGLQFLIQYYNGEERAKGNILERFSAQQFPDLHSELNLSSLELGDSALYFCASSSYGVITGELFFGEGSRLTVL.

This chain uses TRBV5-1 with TRBJ2-1, with TRBD2 matching 10 bases. CDR1 and CDR2 (germline): SGHRS, YFSETQ. This CDR3 is built from 15 residues. After removal of 0 bases from V and 10 bases from J, the junction contained 7 bases not matched to a gene. The CDR3 sequence: CASSLAASGGPEQFF. The CDR3 DNA reads as TGCGCCAGCAGCTTGGCGGCTAGCGGGGGCCCCGAGCAGTTCTTC.

The rearrangement joins TRBV9 to TRBJ2-3, with 8 bases that match TRBD2. V gave up 3 bases and J gave up 2 bases; unmatched junction bases: 8. The CDR3 covers 16 residues. Per the germline V gene, CDR1 is SGDLS and CDR2 is YYNGEE. CDR3 loop: CASSAIAGLVTDTQYF. The CDR3 nucleotides read TGTGCCAGCAGCGCTATAGCGGGGTTGGTCACAGATACGCAGTATTTT.

The CDR3 protein is CASSFPTGMNTEAFF. In nucleotides, the CDR3 is TGTGCCAGCAGCTTCCCGACAGGGATGAACACTGAAGCTTTCTTT. The chain has TRBV7-2 and TRBJ1-1, with 7 bases lining up with TRBD1. The CDR3 loop spans 15 amino acids. V shed 3 bases, J shed 0 bases, and the junction held 4 bases outside the gene matches. Germline V gene sequence: CDR1 SGHTA, CDR2 FQGNSA.

J is TRBJ1-5 and V is TRBV6-1; 7 bases are a match to TRBD1. CDR3 length: 13 residues. V trimming: 3 bases; J trimming: 4 bases; junction bases outside the gene matches: 0. Germline-derived CDR1 and CDR2 are MNHNS and SASEGT. CDR3 region: CASSEGQNQPQHF. The DNA for the CDR3 is TGTGCCAGCAGTGAGGGACAGAATCAGCCCCAGCATTTT.

V gene TRBV5-1 combines with J gene TRBJ1-1; D gene uncertain. CDR1 SGHRS and CDR2 YFSETQ come from the germline V gene. This CDR3 contains 16 residues. Between the trimmed V and J ends, which lost 1 base and 0 bases, there was a span of 13 bases. The CDR3 protein is CASSLSVRDMNTEAFF. In DNA, the CDR3 is TGCGCCAGCAGCTTGTCGGTGCGGGATATGAACACTGAAGCTTTCTTT.

The rearrangement joins TRBV12-2 to TRBJ2-5; the table calls TRBD2, which could not be checked here. TRBV12-2 is tagged as a pseudogene. This CDR3 has 14 residues. CDR3 loop: CASSLSGVEETQYF. Here the CDR3 DNA reads TGTGCAAGTTCCCTCTCGGGAGTGGAAGAGACCCAGTACTTC.

This clone is a singleton in its sample. This sequence joins TRBV4-1 and TRBJ1-4; 7 nucleotides align to TRBD1. Germline assignment: CDR1 MGHRA and CDR2 YSYEKL. The junction had 7 bases not matched to a gene; V was cut back by 2 bases and J by 7 bases. The CDR3 spans 15 residues. The CDR3 DNA is TGCGCCAGCAGCCAAATAGGGACAGCGGGTGAAAAACTGTTTTTT. This codes for CASSQIGTAGEKLFF.

The sample holds one count of this clone. V gene TRBV19 combines with J gene TRBJ1-5; 7 bases are a match to TRBD1. CDR1 is LNHDA and CDR2 is SQIVND in the germline V gene (reference sequence). V lost 4 bases, J lost 5 bases, and 8 bases stayed unmatched. There are 15 residues in the CDR3. Here the CDR3 DNA reads TGTGCCAGTAGTACAGGGGGTGCCCCCTATCAGCCCCAGCATTTT. Translating gives CASSTGGAPYQPQHF.

V is TRBV21-1 and J is TRBJ2-7; TRBD1 is the table's D call and was not checked against the DNA. TRBV21-1 is tagged as a pseudogene. The CDR3 sequence is 14 residues long. As DNA, the CDR3 is TGTGCCAGCTCCATACAGGGCCCCTCCTACGAGCAGTACTTC. Residues: CASSIQGPSYEQYF.

This chain uses TRBV25-1 with TRBJ2-7; TRBD2 might be the D (6 bases). This CDR3 is built from 11 residues. Trimming took 7 bases from V and 3 from J, leaving 7 bases between them. Germline CDR1 reads MGHDK; CDR2 reads SYGVNS. This CDR3 reads CASIGSYEQYF. CDR3 sequence (DNA): TGTGCCAGCATCGGGAGCTACGAGCAGTACTTC.

This chain connects TRBV7-2 to TRBJ2-3; 10 nucleotides align to TRBD2. Germline-derived CDR1 and CDR2 are SGHTA and FQGNSA. The trim removed 3 bases at V and 1 base at J, leaving 4 bases unmatched. This CDR3 contains 16 residues. The CDR3 is CASSFSGGIRTDTQYF. The CDR3 coding sequence is TGTGCCAGCAGCTTTAGCGGGGGGATCCGCACAGATACGCAGTATTTT. The full variable domain, rest sourced from reference TRBV7-2 and TRBJ2-3, is GAGVSQSPSNKVTEKGKDVELRCDPISGHTALYWYRQSLGQGLEFLIYFQGNSAPDKSGLPSDRFSAERTGGSVSTLTIQRTQQEDSAVYLCASSFSGGIRTDTQYFGPGTRLTVL.

V and J are TRBV2 and TRBJ2-1; 7 nucleotides agree with TRBD2. V lost 5 bases to trimming and J lost 3 bases; unmatched junction nucleotides: 4. CDR3 length: 14 residues. Germline lookup yields CDR1 SNHLY and CDR2 FYNNEI. This CDR3 is CASSFRGGYNEQFF. In DNA, the CDR3 is TGTGCCAGCAGTTTCCGCGGGGGCTACAATGAGCAGTTCTTC.

The gene calls are TRBV5-1 and TRBJ1-6; D is unclear. The CDR3 spans 19 residues. Trimming shortened V by 4 bases and J by 0 bases, and 20 bases separated the two germline ends. Germline assignment: CDR1 SGHRS and CDR2 YFSETQ. CDR3 nucleotide sequence: TGCGCCAGCAGCCTGAGGACCAATATAGGGAGCTCCTATAATTCACCCCTCCACTTT. Its translation is CASSLRTNIGSSYNSPLHF.

The chain is built from TRBV4-3 and TRBJ2-1; 8 bases line up with TRBD2. V was clipped by 1 base and J by 9 bases; unmatched bases: 11. The CDR3 contains 16 residues. CDR1 LGHNA and CDR2 YSLEER come from the germline V gene. CDR3 sequence reads: CASSQAFRLATVEQFF. The CDR3 DNA sequence: TGCGCCAGCAGCCAAGCATTTCGACTAGCGACGGTTGAGCAGTTCTTC.

The V and J genes are TRBV3-1 (or the pseudogene TRBV3-2) and TRBJ1-1; the D gene is possibly TRBD1 (6 bases). The V end lost 5 bases, the J end lost 4 bases, and 14 bases lay between the germline ends. The CDR3 extends over 14 amino acids. Germline V lookup: CDR1 LGHDT, CDR2 YNNKEL (reference sequence). In DNA form, the CDR3 reads TGTGCCAGCAGCTCACAGGGTAGAGGCACTGAAGCTTTCTTT. Protein: CASSSQGRGTEAFF.

The chain couples TRBV29-1 to TRBJ1-1; D gene uncertain. This CDR3 contains 12 residues. The germline V and J ends were trimmed by 7 bases and 6 bases, with 15 bases remaining between them. Germline loops: CDR1 SQVTM, CDR2 ANQGSEA. The CDR3 nucleotides read TGCAGCGCCAAGACGGGAACGGCTGAAGCTTTCTTT. Translating gives CSAKTGTAEAFF.

V and J are TRBV28 and TRBJ1-2; D gene ambiguous. This CDR3 is built from 14 residues. V was trimmed by 5 bases and J by 7 bases, leaving 17 bases between them. Germline CDR1 MDHEN, CDR2 SYDVKM. The CDR3 loop is CASSPVRGLGGYTF. CDR3 coding DNA: TGTGCCAGCAGTCCTGTACGCGGATTGGGTGGCTACACCTTC.